The clone carrying this TCR beta chain was detected a few times. Its antigen is as yet unknown. This was the immunoSEQ version 4 assay in survey mode. Some clones are missing from TCRdb's copy, which holds only in-frame ones; the method was immunoSEQ multiplex PCR. Of tens of thousands of clones detected, less than 75% appear once; the ten largest clones hold roughly 1.3%. Overlapping HIV-1 Gag 15-mer peptides at approximately 1 ug per peptide per mL were used. Sorting selected CD4+ T cells upregulating both CD40 ligand and CD69. The CDR3 spans 14 residues. The V end was cut by 4 bases, the J end by 5 bases, with 17 bases between. CDR1 SQVTM and CDR2 ANQGSEA come from the germline V gene. This record comes from a study of persistence of HIV-infected CD4 T cells. General study findings and limits: TCRbeta richness was lower in CMV- and Gag-responding cells than in anti-CD3/anti-CD28-responding cells.

Source: CD4+ T cells sorted from PBMCs after roughly 19-hour stimulation, taken from a patient who received antiretroviral therapy. The sequence was obtained from an adult man with HIV who was CMV-seropositive. V gene TRBV29-1 combines with J gene TRBJ2-5, with D possibly TRBD2 on 5 matching bases. The CDR3 DNA is TGCAGCGTTGTAACACCTAGGAGGAGGGAGACCCAGTACTTC. It specifies CSVVTPRRRETQYF.